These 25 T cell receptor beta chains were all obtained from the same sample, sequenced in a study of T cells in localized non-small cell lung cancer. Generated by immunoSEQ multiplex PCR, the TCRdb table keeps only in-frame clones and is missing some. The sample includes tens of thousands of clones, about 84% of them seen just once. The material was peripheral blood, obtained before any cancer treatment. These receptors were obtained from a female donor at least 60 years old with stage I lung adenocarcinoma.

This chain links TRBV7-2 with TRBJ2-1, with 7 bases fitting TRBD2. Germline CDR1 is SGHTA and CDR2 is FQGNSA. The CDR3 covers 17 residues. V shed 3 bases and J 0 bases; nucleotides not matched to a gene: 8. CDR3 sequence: CASSLGLAVPSYNEQFF. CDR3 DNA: TGTGCCAGCAGCTTGGGCCTAGCGGTTCCCTCCTACAATGAGCAGTTCTTC.

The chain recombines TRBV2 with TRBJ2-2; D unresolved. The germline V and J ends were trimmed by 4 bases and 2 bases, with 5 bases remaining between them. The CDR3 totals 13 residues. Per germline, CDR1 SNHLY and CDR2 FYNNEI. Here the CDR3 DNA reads TGTGCCAGCAGTGCCACCAACACCGGGGAGCTGTTTTTT. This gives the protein CASSATNTGELFF.

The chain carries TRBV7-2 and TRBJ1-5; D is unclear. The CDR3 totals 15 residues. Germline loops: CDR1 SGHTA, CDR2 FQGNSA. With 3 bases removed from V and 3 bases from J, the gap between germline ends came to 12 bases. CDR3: CASSFSSADNQPQHF. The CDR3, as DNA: TGTGCCAGCAGCTTTTCATCCGCCGACAATCAGCCCCAGCATTTT.

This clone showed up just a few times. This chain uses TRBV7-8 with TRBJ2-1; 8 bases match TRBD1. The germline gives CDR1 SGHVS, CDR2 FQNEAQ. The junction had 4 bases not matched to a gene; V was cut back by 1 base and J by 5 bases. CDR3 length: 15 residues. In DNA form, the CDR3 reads TGTGCCAGCAGCTTAGGGGTACAGGGGGACAATGAGCAGTTCTTC. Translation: CASSLGVQGDNEQFF.

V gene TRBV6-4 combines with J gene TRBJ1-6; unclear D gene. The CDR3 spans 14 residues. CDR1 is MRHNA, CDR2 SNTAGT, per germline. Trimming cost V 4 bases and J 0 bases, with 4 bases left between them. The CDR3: CASSGSSYNSPLHF. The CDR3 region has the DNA TGTGCCAGCAGTGGCAGCTCCTATAATTCACCCCTCCACTTT.

In DNA form, the CDR3 reads TGTGCCAGCTCACCACTAGCGGGGGGGTTCAATGAGCAGTTCTTC. It translates to CASSPLAGGFNEQFF. The chain has TRBV18 and TRBJ2-1, with TRBD2 identical over 11 bases. V was clipped by 1 base and J by 6 bases; unmatched bases: 2. This CDR3 region has 15 residues. Germline V gene data show CDR1 as KGHSH and CDR2 as LQKENI.

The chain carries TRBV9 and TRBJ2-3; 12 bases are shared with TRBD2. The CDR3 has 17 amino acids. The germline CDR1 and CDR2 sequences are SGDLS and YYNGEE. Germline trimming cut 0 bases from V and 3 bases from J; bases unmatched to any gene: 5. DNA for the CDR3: TGTGCCAGCAGCGTAGAGCCTAGCGGGGGGGGAACAGATACGCAGTATTTT. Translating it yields CASSVEPSGGGTDTQYF.

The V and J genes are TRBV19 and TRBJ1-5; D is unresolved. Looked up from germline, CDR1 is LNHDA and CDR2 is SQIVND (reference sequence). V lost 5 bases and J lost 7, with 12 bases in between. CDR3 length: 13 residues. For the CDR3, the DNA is TGTGCCAGTAGTCAGTCAGTAAGGCAGCCCCAGCATTTT. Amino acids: CASSQSVRQPQHF.

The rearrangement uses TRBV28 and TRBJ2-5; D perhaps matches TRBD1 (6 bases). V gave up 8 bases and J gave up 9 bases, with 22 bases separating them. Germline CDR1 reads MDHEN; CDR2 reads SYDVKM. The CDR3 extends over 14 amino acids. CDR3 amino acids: CASGSPQGRGPQYF. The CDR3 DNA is TGTGCCAGCGGCAGCCCACAGGGTCGGGGCCCCCAGTACTTC. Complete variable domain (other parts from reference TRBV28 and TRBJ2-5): DVKVTQSSRYLVKRTGEKVFLECVQDMDHENMFWYRQDPGLGLRLIYFSYDVKMKEKGDIPEGYSVSREKKERFSLILESASTNQTSMYLCASGSPQGRGPQYFGPGTRLLVL.

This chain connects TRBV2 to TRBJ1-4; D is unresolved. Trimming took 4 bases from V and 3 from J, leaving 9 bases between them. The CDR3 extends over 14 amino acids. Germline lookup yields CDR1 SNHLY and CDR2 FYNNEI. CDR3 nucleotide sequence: TGTGCCAGCAGTGCGTCTAGGCCTAATGAAAAACTGTTTTTT. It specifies CASSASRPNEKLFF.

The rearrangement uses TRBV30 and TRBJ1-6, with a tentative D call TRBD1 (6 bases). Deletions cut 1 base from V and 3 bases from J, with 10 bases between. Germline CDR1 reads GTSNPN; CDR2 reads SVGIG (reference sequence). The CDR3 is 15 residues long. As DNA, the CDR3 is TGTGCCTGGAGTGCTACAGGGAACTATAATTCACCCCTCCACTTT. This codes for CAWSATGNYNSPLHF.

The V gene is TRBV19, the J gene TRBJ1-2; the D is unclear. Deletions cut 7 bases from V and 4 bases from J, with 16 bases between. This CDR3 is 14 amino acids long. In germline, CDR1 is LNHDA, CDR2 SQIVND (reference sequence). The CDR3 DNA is TGTGCCAGTACCTTGGAGGGCGGCTCCTATGGCTACACCTTC. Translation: CASTLEGGSYGYTF.

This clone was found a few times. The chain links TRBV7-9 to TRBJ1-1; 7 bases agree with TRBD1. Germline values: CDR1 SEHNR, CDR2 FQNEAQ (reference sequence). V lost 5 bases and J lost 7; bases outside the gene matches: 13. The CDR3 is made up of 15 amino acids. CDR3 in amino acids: CASSPRQGNYYEAFF. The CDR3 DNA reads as TGTGCCAGCAGCCCCCGACAGGGCAACTACTATGAAGCTTTCTTT.

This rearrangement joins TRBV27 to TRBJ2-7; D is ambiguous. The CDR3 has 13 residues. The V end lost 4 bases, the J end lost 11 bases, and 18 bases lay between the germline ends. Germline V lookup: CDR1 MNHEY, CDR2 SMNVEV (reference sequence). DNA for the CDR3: TGTGCCAGCAGTTCTCTTCCCTGGACCGTAAAGTACTTC. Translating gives CASSSLPWTVKYF.

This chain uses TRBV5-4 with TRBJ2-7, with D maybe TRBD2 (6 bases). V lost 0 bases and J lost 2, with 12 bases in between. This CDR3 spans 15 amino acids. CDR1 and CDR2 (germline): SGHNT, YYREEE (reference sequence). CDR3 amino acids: CASSLGGSGAYEQYF. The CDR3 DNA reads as TGTGCCAGCAGCTTGGGTGGTAGCGGCGCCTACGAGCAGTACTTC.

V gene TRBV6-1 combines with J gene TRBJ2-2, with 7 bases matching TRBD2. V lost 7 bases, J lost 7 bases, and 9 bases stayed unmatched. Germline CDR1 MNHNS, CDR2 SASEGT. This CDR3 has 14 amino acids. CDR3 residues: CASMIGRVGGELFF. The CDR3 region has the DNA TGTGCCAGCATGATAGGGAGGGTTGGCGGGGAGCTGTTTTTT.

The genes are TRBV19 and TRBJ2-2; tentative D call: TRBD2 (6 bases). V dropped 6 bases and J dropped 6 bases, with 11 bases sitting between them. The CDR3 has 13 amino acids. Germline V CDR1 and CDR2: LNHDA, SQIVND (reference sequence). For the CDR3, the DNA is TGTGCCAGTAGCCAGACTAGGGCCGGGGAGCTGTTTTTT. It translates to CASSQTRAGELFF.

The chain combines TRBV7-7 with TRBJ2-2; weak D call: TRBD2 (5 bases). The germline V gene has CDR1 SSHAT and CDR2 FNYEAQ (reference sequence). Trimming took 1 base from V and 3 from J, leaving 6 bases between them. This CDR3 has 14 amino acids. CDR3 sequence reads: CASSLGTDTGELFF. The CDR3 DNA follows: TGTGCCAGCAGCTTAGGGACTGACACCGGGGAGCTGTTTTTT.

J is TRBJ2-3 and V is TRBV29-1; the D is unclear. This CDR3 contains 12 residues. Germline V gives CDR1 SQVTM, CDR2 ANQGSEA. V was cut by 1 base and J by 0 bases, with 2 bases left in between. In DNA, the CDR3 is TGCAGCGTTGAAGCTAGCACAGATACGCAGTATTTT. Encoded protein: CSVEASTDTQYF.

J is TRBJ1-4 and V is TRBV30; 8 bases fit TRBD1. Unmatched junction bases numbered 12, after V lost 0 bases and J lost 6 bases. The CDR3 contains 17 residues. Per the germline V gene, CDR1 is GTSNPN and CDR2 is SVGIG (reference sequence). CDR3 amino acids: CAWSVFWGQADDEKLFF. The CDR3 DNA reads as TGTGCCTGGAGTGTCTTTTGGGGACAGGCTGATGATGAAAAACTGTTTTTT.

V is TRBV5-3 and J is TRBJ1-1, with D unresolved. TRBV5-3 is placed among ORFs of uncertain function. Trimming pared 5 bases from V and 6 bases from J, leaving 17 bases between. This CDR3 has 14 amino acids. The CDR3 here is CARSPSTPGSEAFF. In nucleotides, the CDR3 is TGTGCCAGAAGTCCCTCGACCCCGGGGTCTGAAGCTTTCTTT.

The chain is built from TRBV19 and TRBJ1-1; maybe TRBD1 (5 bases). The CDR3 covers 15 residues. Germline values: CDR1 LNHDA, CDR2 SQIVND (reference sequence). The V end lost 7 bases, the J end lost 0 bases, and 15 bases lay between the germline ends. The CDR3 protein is CASTPRGLMNTEAFF. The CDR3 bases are TGTGCCAGTACTCCCCGGGGCCTCATGAACACTGAAGCTTTCTTT. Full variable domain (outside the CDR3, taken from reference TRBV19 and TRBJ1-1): DGGITQSPKYLFRKEGQNVTLSCEQNLNHDAMYWYRQDPGQGLRLIYYSQIVNDFQKGDIAEGYSVSREKKESFPLTVTSAQKNPTAFYLCASTPRGLMNTEAFFGQGTRLTVV.

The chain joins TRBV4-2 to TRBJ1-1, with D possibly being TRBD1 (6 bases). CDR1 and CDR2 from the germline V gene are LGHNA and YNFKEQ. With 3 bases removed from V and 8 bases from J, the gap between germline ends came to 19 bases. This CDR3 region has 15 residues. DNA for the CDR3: TGTGCCAGCAGCCAGGAAGGGGGAGTAGGATTGGAAGCTTTCTTT. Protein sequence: CASSQEGGVGLEAFF.

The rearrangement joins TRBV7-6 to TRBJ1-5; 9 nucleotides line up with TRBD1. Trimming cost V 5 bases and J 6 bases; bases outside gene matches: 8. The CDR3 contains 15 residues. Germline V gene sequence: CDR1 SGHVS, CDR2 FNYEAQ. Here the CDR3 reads CASSAGQGFGQPQHF. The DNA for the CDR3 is TGTGCCAGCAGCGCGGGACAGGGATTTGGTCAGCCCCAGCATTTT.

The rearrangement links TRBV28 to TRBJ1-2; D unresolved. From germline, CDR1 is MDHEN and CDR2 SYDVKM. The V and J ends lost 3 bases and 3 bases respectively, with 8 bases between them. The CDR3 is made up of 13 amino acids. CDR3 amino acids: CASSLNGHYGYTF. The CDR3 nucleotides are TGTGCCAGCAGTTTGAACGGCCACTATGGCTACACCTTC.